The 18 T cell receptor beta chains presented below share a single source sample, sequenced in a study of cytomegalovirus exposure and HLA in healthy donors (dated by TCRdb to between 2016 and 2019). The library was produced with the immunoSEQ multiplex PCR assay. For the multiplex PCR, a mixture combining 60 forward primers for TCR Vbeta segments and 13 reverse primers for TCR Jbeta segments was used. TCRdb obtained this table from immuneACCESS and retained in-frame rearrangements with V and J assigned. These tables miss some clones; where compared with another copy, unresolved V genes account for less than half of the shortfall, and the remainder is unexplained. The sample table shows fewer than 200,000 clones, and roughly 84% are seen once. The ten largest clones add up to about 1.5% of the sample. Sample: PBMCs. The receptors stem from a male donor in good health and CMV-seronegative.

The chain links TRBV5-1 to TRBJ2-3; 8 nucleotides agree with TRBD2. The CDR3 extends over 15 amino acids. The germline CDR1 and CDR2 sequences are SGHRS and YFSETQ. The trim removed 4 bases at V and 2 bases at J, leaving 6 bases unmatched. In DNA form, the CDR3 reads TGCGCCAGCAGCCGACGGGGGGGACTCACAGATACGCAGTATTTT. Its translation: CASSRRGGLTDTQYF.

The V call is TRBV6-1, the J call TRBJ2-2; 14 nucleotides agree with TRBD2. With V trimmed by 2 bases and J by 7 bases, 9 bases remained unmatched. This CDR3 contains 18 residues. Germline V CDR1 and CDR2: MNHNS, SASEGT. CDR3 residues: CASSEYGLAGGPIGELFF. The CDR3 DNA reads as TGTGCCAGCAGTGAATACGGACTAGCGGGGGGCCCAATCGGGGAGCTGTTTTTT.

Regarding this clone: At one end, the junction sequence differs from germline, possibly due to a read error. The CDR3 protein is CGARPGSGYTF. DNA of the CDR3: TGCGGTGCTAGGCCCGGGTCGGGCTACACCTTC. This rearrangement joins TRBV20-1 to TRBJ1-2, with unresolved D. This CDR3 spans 11 amino acids. Germline CDR1 and CDR2: DFQATT and SNEGSKA (reference sequence).

This clone was picked up a small number of times. The gene calls are TRBV9 and TRBJ2-7; weak D call: TRBD1 (7 bases). The CDR3 has 14 residues. Germline-derived CDR1 and CDR2 are SGDLS and YYNGEE. V was shortened by 3 bases and J by 3 bases, with 13 bases between the two germline ends. The CDR3 DNA reads TGTGCCAGCAGCGCAGGGGGGATCTTCTACGAGCAGTACTTC. Translating it yields CASSAGGIFYEQYF. The full variable domain, its missing parts supplied by reference TRBV9 and TRBJ2-7, is DSGVTQTPKHLITATGQRVTLRCSPRSGDLSVYWYQQSLDQGLQFLIQYYNGEERAKGNILERFSAQQFPDLHSELNLSSLELGDSALYFCASSAGGIFYEQYFGPGTRLTVT.

V gene TRBV11-2 combines with J gene TRBJ1-6, with D maybe TRBD1 (6 bases). V gave up 6 bases and J gave up 7 bases, with 19 bases separating them. Germline V gene lookup returns CDR1 SGHAT and CDR2 FQNNGV. The CDR3 is 16 amino acids. CDR3 sequence reads: CASRLSWDKGNSPLHF. Here the CDR3 DNA reads TGTGCCAGCAGACTAAGCTGGGACAAGGGAAATTCACCCCTCCACTTT.

The genes are TRBV15 and TRBJ2-7; a possible D gene is TRBD2 (6 bases). Trimming cost V 0 bases and J 3 bases, with 9 bases left between them. CDR1 and CDR2 (germline): LNHNV, YYDKDF (reference sequence). The CDR3 spans 14 residues. Here the CDR3 DNA reads TGTGCCACCAGCAGAGATCCCGGGGGCTACGAGCAGTACTTC. The encoded protein is CATSRDPGGYEQYF.

The chain links TRBV15 to TRBJ2-3; 10 positions agree with TRBD2. This CDR3 has 16 amino acids. Germline V lookup: CDR1 LNHNV, CDR2 YYDKDF (reference sequence). The ends lost 3 bases at V and 2 bases at J; junction bases unmatched: 5. CDR3 nucleotide sequence: TGTGCCACCAGCAGGGAAAGCGGGGGGGCCACAGATACGCAGTATTTT. Its translation is CATSRESGGATDTQYF.

V usage is TRBV5-4 and J usage is TRBJ2-1; a possible D gene is TRBD1 (9 bases). Per the germline V gene, CDR1 is SGHNT and CDR2 is YYREEE (reference sequence). This CDR3 region has 15 residues. V dropped 4 bases and J dropped 7 bases, with 18 bases sitting between them. The CDR3 sequence: CASSPGTGTRNEQFF. The CDR3 region has the DNA TGTGCCAGCAGCCCCGGGACAGGGACTAGAAATGAGCAGTTCTTC.

The chain links TRBV6-4 to TRBJ2-3, with 8 positions matching TRBD1. Unmatched junction bases numbered 5, after V lost 1 base and J lost 2 bases. CDR3 length equals 16 residues. Germline assignment: CDR1 MRHNA and CDR2 SNTAGT. Here the CDR3 DNA reads TGTGCCAGCAGTGACTTTCAGGGGGCCCCCACAGATACGCAGTATTTT. Protein product: CASSDFQGAPTDTQYF.

This chain connects TRBV11-2 to TRBJ2-7; D unclear. There are 12 residues in the CDR3. V lost 7 bases to trimming and J lost 6 bases, with 13 bases between them. Germline CDR1 and CDR2: SGHAT and FQNNGV. The CDR3 nucleotides are TGTGCCAGCACCACCAAGCGATCCGAGCAGTACTTC. Protein product: CASTTKRSEQYF.

The gene calls are TRBV5-1 and TRBJ1-2, with 7 bases lining up with TRBD1. V was pared by 4 bases and J by 5 bases, with 11 bases of the junction left unmatched. CDR3 length equals 15 residues. Germline V gene data show CDR1 as SGHRS and CDR2 as YFSETQ. The CDR3 here is CASSPLGQERYGYTF. CDR3 in DNA: TGCGCCAGCAGCCCCTTAGGACAGGAGAGATATGGCTACACCTTC. Drawing the rest from reference TRBV5-1 and TRBJ1-2, the complete variable domain is KAGVTQTPRYLIKTRGQQVTLSCSPISGHRSVSWYQQTPGQGLQFLFEYFSETQRNKGNFPGRFSGRQFSNSRSEMNVSTLELGDSALYLCASSPLGQERYGYTFGSGTRLTVV.

To note about this clone: The sample has other DNA sequences that encode this CDR3 too. The chain is built from TRBV18 and TRBJ2-1, with a possible D match to TRBD2 (6 bases). This CDR3 is 12 amino acids long. The germline V gene has CDR1 KGHSH and CDR2 LQKENI. V shed 3 bases and J shed 7 bases, with 7 bases lying between them. For the CDR3, the DNA is TGTGCCAGCTCACCGGGAGGTAATGAGCAGTTCTTC. It yields the protein CASSPGGNEQFF.

The chain links TRBV27 to TRBJ2-1; D perhaps matches TRBD2 (5 bases). There are 14 residues in the CDR3. Trimming removed 5 bases from V and 9 bases from J, with 17 bases in between. In germline, CDR1 is MNHEY, CDR2 SMNVEV (reference sequence). The CDR3 region has the DNA TGTGCCAGCAGTCCTAGACTTGCTCGGGGTGAGCAGTTCTTC. This sequence encodes CASSPRLARGEQFF.

This clone was detected a few times. The chain recombines TRBV7-3 with TRBJ2-7, with 7 bases aligning to TRBD2. J lost 5 bases, V lost 3 bases, and 10 bases had no gene match. Germline CDR1 and CDR2: SGHTA and FQGTGA. The CDR3 runs to 15 residues. Here the CDR3 DNA reads TGTGCCAGCAGCTTGGCTGGGGTACGGGGGGACGAGCAGTACTTC. Its translation: CASSLAGVRGDEQYF.

The chain uses TRBV30 and TRBJ2-5; a possible D gene is TRBD2 (6 bases). Germline V gene lookup returns CDR1 GTSNPN and CDR2 SVGIG (reference sequence). This CDR3 region has 13 residues. The germline V and J ends were trimmed by 4 bases and 0 bases, with 9 bases remaining between them. CDR3 protein: CAWNRGYQETQYF. CDR3 bases: TGTGCCTGGAATCGGGGGTACCAAGAGACCCAGTACTTC.

The chain carries TRBV28 and TRBJ2-1; 11 bases line up with TRBD2. Trimming took 2 bases from V and 10 from J; bases not matched to a gene: 13. The CDR3 is 17 residues long. Germline lookup yields CDR1 MDHEN and CDR2 SYDVKM. The CDR3, as DNA: TGTGCCAGCAGTTTACGCTGGGGTAGCGGGAGGGCCGGGGAGCAGTTCTTC. It translates to CASSLRWGSGRAGEQFF.

The rearrangement links TRBV7-2 to TRBJ1-1; D is undetermined. V dropped 1 base and J dropped 1 base, with 4 bases sitting between them. Germline loops: CDR1 SGHTA, CDR2 FQGNSA. There are 13 residues in the CDR3. The CDR3 DNA is TGTGCCAGCAGCTTAGTGAGGAACACTGAAGCTTTCTTT. It encodes CASSLVRNTEAFF.

The rearrangement joins TRBV6-1 to TRBJ1-2; the match to TRBD1 covers 7 bases. Germline V gives CDR1 MNHNS, CDR2 SASEGT. The CDR3 runs to 15 residues. V shed 4 bases and J 3 bases; nucleotides not matched to a gene: 8. This chain's CDR3 is CASSARGTADYGYTF. The CDR3 DNA sequence: TGTGCCAGCAGTGCCCGGGGGACAGCCGACTATGGCTACACCTTC.